This entry concerns a single T cell receptor beta chain. Only in-frame clones appear in the TCRdb table, and some are missing; sequencing was by immunoSEQ multiplex PCR. The sample includes over 100,000 clones, around 80% of them seen just once. This specimen belongs to a study of blood T cell repertoires in COVID-19. Whole-study context: PBMCs, B-cell-depleted T cells, or T cells provided the cDNA or gDNA that made up the material.

V lost 5 bases and J 8 bases, leaving 17 bases between the germline ends. The CDR3 is made up of 14 amino acids. In germline, CDR1 is SGHRS, CDR2 YFSETQ. The V gene is TRBV5-1, the J gene TRBJ2-1, with a weak D call TRBD2 (5 bases). The receptor's source is a man in his sixties with active or convalescent COVID-19. Sequencing used peripheral blood. The CDR3: CASSILRPDYEQFF. For the CDR3, the DNA is TGCGCCAGCAGTATATTGAGACCGGACTATGAGCAGTTCTTC.